These T cell receptor beta chains were read from a single sample in a study of T cell clusters in autoimmune cytopenias. Using the multiplex PCR reads, TCRdb records one entry per CDR3 protein without DNA. The repertoire shows about 710 distinct CDR3 sequences; the top ten hold about a third. In addition, the sample was reused for a study of T cell repertoires in aging, cancer and after chemotherapy.

The sequenced material came from peripheral blood. The receptor set was obtained from a human donor with an autoimmune cytopenia or autoimmune hepatitis (not recorded which). Both conserved end residues are part of each CDR3. The size of a clone is reported for some rows only, either as once, few or many, or as a class for expanded clones.

J gene	V gene	clone size	CDR3 protein
TRBJ2-3	TRBV5-1	-	CASSLERGGKSPQYF
TRBJ2-5	TRBV5-4	medium-sized	CASSLPGDFQETQYF
TRBJ2-3	TRBV7-9	-	CASSLTSGSTDTQYF
TRBJ1-1	TRBV25-1	-	CASKLDKLPEAFF
TRBJ1-2	TRBV25-1	-	CASSRGRGYTF
TRBJ2-7	TRBV25-1	-	CASRSRDSSKQYF
TRBJ2-1	TRBV24-1	medium-sized	CATSPSDRGSYNEQFF
TRBJ2-1	TRBV7-9	-	CATRQQGSSYNEQFF
TRBJ2-7	TRBV5-5	large	CASSLGGTDLYEQYF
TRBJ2-7	TRBV6-1	large	CASSYTGYYEQYF
TRBJ2-7	TRBV10-3	-	CAISPGSGTGASEQYF
TRBJ2-7	TRBV7-9	-	CASSLQGSEQYF
TRBJ2-7	TRBV6-6	large	CASISTGGNEQYF
TRBJ2-1	TRBV7-6	medium-sized	CASSSGQLSYNEQFF
TRBJ2-5	TRBV20-1	medium-sized	CSARDWRRGQETQYF
TRBJ2-4	TRBV19	medium-sized	CASSRLGENIQYF
TRBJ1-1	TRBV7-3	-	CASSLQMNTEAFF
TRBJ1-2	TRBV19	large	CASSTDRGSYTF
TRBJ2-2	TRBV6-1	large	CASSESAGWARRELFF
TRBJ1-5	TRBV7-9	large	CASSLGTQPQHF
TRBJ2-7	TRBV20-1	medium-sized	CSARDQAGKYEQYF
TRBJ1-4	TRBV7-6	medium-sized	CASSLAPTPTNEKLFF
TRBJ2-7	TRBV6-6	-	CASSLAGGRDEQYF
TRBJ2-3	TRBV6-5	medium-sized	CASSLSWRGRGHTQYF
TRBJ2-5	TRBV20-1	large	CSARDLRGLPEETQYF
TRBJ1-4	TRBV5-1	-	CASSLEGRTGSEKLFF
TRBJ2-1	TRBV20-1	medium-sized	CSASFRDPGDEQFF
TRBJ2-1	TRBV10-3	medium-sized	CATAGLADSNEQFF
TRBJ2-3	TRBV29-1	large	CSVERAGVGDTQYF
TRBJ2-7	TRBV5-4	-	CASSLSRLAGGRDEQYF
TRBJ2-3	TRBV12-3/TRBV12-4	medium-sized	CASSLEASGITGDTQYF
TRBJ1-2	TRBV30	-	CAWSVDQGGYTF
TRBJ2-4	TRBV6-5	-	CASSYSGQGAGGNIQYF
TRBJ2-3	TRBV5-6	-	CASTETGTRTDTQYF
TRBJ1-2	TRBV30	large	CAWTAVDYGYTF
TRBJ2-1	TRBV20-1	medium-sized	CSARGGSGQGAGEQFF
TRBJ2-3	TRBV6-5	-	CASNERGGTDTQYF
TRBJ1-3	TRBV7-9	medium-sized	CASSLNSATGNTIYF
TRBJ2-3	TRBV10-1	medium-sized	CASSEDLTGTDTQYF
TRBJ2-1	TRBV10-3	medium-sized	CAISNTRGQGGYNEQFF
TRBJ1-5	TRBV19	large	CASSGQRHQPQHF
TRBJ1-5	TRBV27	large	CASSFALNQPQHF
TRBJ1-5	TRBV20-1	medium-sized	CSATLLDPNQPQHF
TRBJ2-7	TRBV6-9	-	CASRSYSGTGETSYEQYF
TRBJ2-5	TRBV29-1	hyperexpanded	CSVEEQGPKTTSQETQYF
TRBJ2-3	TRBV20-1	-	CSARDLRGLSTDTQYF
TRBJ2-6	TRBV7-2	medium-sized	CASSLRGGGAGANVLTF
TRBJ1-1	TRBV20-1	medium-sized	CSARNDGHWASNTEAFF
TRBJ1-2	TRBV6-6	-	CASSSRQGNYGYTF
TRBJ2-5	TRBV6-1	medium-sized	CASTPGQVLQETQYF
TRBJ1-1	TRBV5-1	-	CASSFFYSEDTEAFF
TRBJ2-1	TRBV7-9	-	CASSLFLGANEQFF
TRBJ1-4	TRBV12-3/TRBV12-4	large	CASSWGQPANEKLFF
TRBJ1-1	TRBV7-2	medium-sized	CASSPSTGLNTEAFF
TRBJ2-7	TRBV14	medium-sized	CASSQLFGSTYEQYF
TRBJ2-2	TRBV6-6	medium-sized	CASSYPSDPRDTNTGELFF
TRBJ2-1	TRBV6-1	large	CASSEAWWTSGDNEQFF
TRBJ1-1	TRBV18	medium-sized	CASSPFHSMNTEAFF
TRBJ1-6	TRBV5-4	medium-sized	CASSLAGGLNSPLHF